This T cell receptor (beta chain) emerged from a study of blood T cells in healthy people across ages. With a J-beta primer mix and a sample-barcoded 5' primer, a second PCR ran roughly 6 to 12 cycles. Via MiXCR, TCRdb re-called the 5' RACE reads, giving one row per CDR3 protein. The data contain some 800,000 distinct CDR3 sequences, under 45% of them singletons. Trimming removed 2 bases at V and 0 bases at J, with 7 bases between. Looked up from germline, CDR1 is PRHDT and CDR2 is FYEKMQ (reference sequence). The CDR3 totals 15 residues. Each sample provided at least 5.5 micrograms of extracted total RNA. This clonotype has just a few counts.

The sequencing sample was made of blood. This receptor was obtained from a man between 60 and 75 years old in good health. The chain joins TRBV13 to TRBJ2-2; D call uncertain. The CDR3 region is CASSLLAANTGELFF. The CDR3, as DNA: TGTGCCAGCAGCTTACTTGCGGCGAACACCGGGGAGCTGTTTTTT. The full variable domain, its missing parts supplied by reference TRBV13 and TRBJ2-2, is AAGVIQSPRHLIKEKRETATLKCYPIPRHDTVYWYQQGPGQDPQFLISFYEKMQSDKGSIPDRFSAQQFSDYHSELNMSSLELGDSALYFCASSLLAANTGELFFGEGSRLTVL.